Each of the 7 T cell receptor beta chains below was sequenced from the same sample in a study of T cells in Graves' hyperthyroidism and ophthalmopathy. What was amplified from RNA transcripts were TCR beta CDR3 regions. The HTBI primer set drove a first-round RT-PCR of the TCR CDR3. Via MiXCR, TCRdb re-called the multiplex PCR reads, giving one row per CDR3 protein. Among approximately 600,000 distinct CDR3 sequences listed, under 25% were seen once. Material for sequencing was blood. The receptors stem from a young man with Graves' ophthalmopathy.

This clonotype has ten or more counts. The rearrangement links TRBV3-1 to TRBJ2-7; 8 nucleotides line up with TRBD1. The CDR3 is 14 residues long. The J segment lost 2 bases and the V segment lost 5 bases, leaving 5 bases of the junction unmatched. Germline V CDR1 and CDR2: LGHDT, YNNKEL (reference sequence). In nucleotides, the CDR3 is TGTGCCAGCAGCTACGGACAGGGAACCTACGAGCAGTACTTC. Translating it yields CASSYGQGTYEQYF.

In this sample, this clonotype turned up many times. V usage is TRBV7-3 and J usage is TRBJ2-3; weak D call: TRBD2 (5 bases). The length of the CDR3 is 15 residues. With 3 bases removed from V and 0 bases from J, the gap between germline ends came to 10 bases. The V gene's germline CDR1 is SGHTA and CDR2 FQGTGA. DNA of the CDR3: TGTGCCAGCAGCTTGTTCTCGGGGAGCACAGATACGCAGTATTTT. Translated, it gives CASSLFSGSTDTQYF. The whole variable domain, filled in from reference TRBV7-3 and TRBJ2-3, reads GAGVSQTPSNKVTEKGKYVELRCDPISGHTALYWYRQSLGQGPEFLIYFQGTGAADDSGLPNDRFFAVRPEGSVSTLKIQRTERGDSAVYLCASSLFSGSTDTQYFGPGTRLTVL.

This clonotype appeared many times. CDR3 amino acids: CASSDYDNQPQHF. The CDR3 nucleotides are TGTGCCAGCAGTGATTACGACAATCAGCCCCAGCATTTT. The V call is TRBV28, the J call TRBJ1-5; D gene ambiguous. The CDR3 is 13 amino acids. Germline values: CDR1 MDHEN, CDR2 SYDVKM. The V end lost 5 bases, the J end lost 3 bases, and 8 bases lay between the germline ends.

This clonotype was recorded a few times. CDR3 loop: CASSYSQGRVNGYTF. In DNA form, the CDR3 reads TGTGCCAGCAGTTACTCCCAAGGCAGGGTGAACGGCTACACCTTC. The genes are TRBV6-6 and TRBJ1-2; possible D gene TRBD1, 5 bases. This CDR3 has 15 amino acids. Germline V gives CDR1 MNHNY, CDR2 SVGAGI (reference sequence). Trimming left V 0 bases short and J 8 bases short, with 16 bases between.

The DNA for the CDR3 is TGTGCCAGCAGCCAAGATATCTCAGATACGCAGTATTTT. Its protein product is CASSQDISDTQYF. The V gene is TRBV7-9, the J gene TRBJ2-3, with no clear D. V lost 5 bases and J lost 4, with 10 bases in between. The germline V gene has CDR1 SEHNR and CDR2 FQNEAQ (reference sequence). There are 13 residues in the CDR3.

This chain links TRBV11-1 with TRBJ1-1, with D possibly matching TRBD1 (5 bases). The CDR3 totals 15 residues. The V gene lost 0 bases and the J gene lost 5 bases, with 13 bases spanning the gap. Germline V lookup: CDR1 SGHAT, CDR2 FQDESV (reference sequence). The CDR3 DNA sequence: TGTGCCAGCAGCTTAGCGCCTAGTCAGGGAACTGAAGCTTTCTTT. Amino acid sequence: CASSLAPSQGTEAFF.

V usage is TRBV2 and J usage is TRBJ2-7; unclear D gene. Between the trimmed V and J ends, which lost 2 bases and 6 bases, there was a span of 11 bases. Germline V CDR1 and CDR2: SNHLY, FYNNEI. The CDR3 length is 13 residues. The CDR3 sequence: CASSEIVTVEQYF. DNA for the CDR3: TGTGCCAGCAGTGAAATTGTCACAGTCGAGCAGTACTTC. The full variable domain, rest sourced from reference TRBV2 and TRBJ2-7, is EPEVTQTPSHQVTQMGQEVILRCVPISNHLYFYWYRQILGQKVEFLVSFYNNEISEKSEIFDDQFSVERPDGSNFTLKIRSTKLEDSAMYFCASSEIVTVEQYFGPGTRLTVT.